The table lists the clone carrying this T cell receptor beta chain with a few counts. Its target is not known. This entry comes from a study of blood T cells in healthy people across ages. Notes on the study in general: Naive T cell percentage showed a strong correlation with the diversity of TCR beta.

Sample-barcoded 5' priming and a J-beta primer mix drove a second PCR of 7 to 11 cycles. Each CDR3 protein is one row after TCRdb ran MiXCR on the 5' RACE reads. The sample has some 710,000 distinct CDR3 sequences, approximately 22% seen once. The CDR3 extends over 16 amino acids. Per the germline V gene, CDR1 is MNHEY and CDR2 is SVGEGT. Trimming stripped 7 bases from V and 9 bases from J, with 25 bases between. The study recruited healthy Caucasian donors from Russia who were aged about 6 to 90. Sequenced material: blood. This TCR was recovered from a man aged 65 to 85 in good health. V usage is TRBV6-2 or TRBV6-3 and J usage is TRBJ1-5; perhaps TRBD1 as D (5 bases). The CDR3 here is CASKHVGAGRRTPQHF. The CDR3 DNA reads TGTGCCAGCAAACACGTCGGGGCAGGGCGAAGGACGCCCCAGCATTTT.